The entry below gives a single T cell receptor beta chain sequence along with its context. Its matching antigen is unknown. V shed 3 bases, J shed 0 bases, and the junction held 4 bases outside the gene matches. The CDR3 runs 15 residues. Germline V gives CDR1 MNHNS, CDR2 SASEGT. Clones were sequenced by immunoSEQ multiplex PCR, and TCRdb holds only the in-frame ones, with some missing. The data hold 90,000 to 120,000 clones, with roughly 86% observed a single time. The data derive from a study of graft-versus-host responses after intestinal transplantation. Study observations and caveats: Researchers found peak circulating GvH clone levels linked to early post-transplant HvG declines.

This clonotype was sampled from a human donor who was the organ donor for an intestinal transplant. V is TRBV6-1 and J is TRBJ1-2; 7 positions agree with TRBD1. The starting material was unstimulated CD4+ T cells sorted from spleen or lymph node cells, obtained before transplant. The CDR3 sequence is CASSEAGGPNYGYTF. In nucleotides, the CDR3 is TGTGCCAGCAGTGAGGCAGGGGGACCTAACTATGGCTACACCTTC.